This passage covers 15 T cell receptor beta chains from one sample sequenced in a study of control samples from healthy donors and cancer patients. Profiled with immunoSEQ multiplex PCR; TCRdb holds only in-frame clones, not every one. The sample carries around 95,000 clones, 70% to 90% recorded once. The material sequenced was blood. These receptors were collected from a man between 25 and 39 years old in good health.

The V and J genes are TRBV24-1 and TRBJ1-3, with no clear D. The V and J ends lost 10 bases and 4 bases respectively, with 19 bases between them. Germline V lookup: CDR1 KGHDR, CDR2 SFDVKD. CDR3 length equals 15 residues. CDR3 residues: CATTMGTKDGNTIYF. CDR3 sequence (DNA): TGTGCCACGACGATGGGAACCAAGGACGGAAACACCATATATTTT.

The V gene is TRBV11-2, the J gene TRBJ1-1; 7 nucleotides agree with TRBD1. Looked up from germline, CDR1 is SGHAT and CDR2 is FQNNGV. Trimming took 5 bases from V and 5 from J; bases not matched to a gene: 14. The CDR3 runs 16 residues. The CDR3 nucleotides are TGTGCCAGCAGCCGACGGTGGCAGGGGGAGAAAACTGAAGCTTTCTTT. This translates into CASSRRWQGEKTEAFF.

This clone came up a few times. The chain recombines TRBV19 with TRBJ2-2, with TRBD1 matching 8 bases. The CDR3 totals 14 residues. Germline lookup yields CDR1 LNHDA and CDR2 SQIVND (reference sequence). V lost 6 bases to trimming and J lost 3 bases; unmatched junction nucleotides: 3. CDR3 sequence (DNA): TGTGCCAGTAGCCGGGACAGGTACACCGGGGAGCTGTTTTTT. The encoded protein is CASSRDRYTGELFF.

The chain recombines TRBV28 with TRBJ1-4; 7 bases align to TRBD1. V dropped 5 bases and J dropped 4; count of bases not matched to a gene: 4. CDR3 size: 14 residues. The V gene's germline CDR1 is MDHEN and CDR2 SYDVKM. CDR3 nucleotide sequence: TGTGCCAGCAGTCGACAGGGAATTAATGAAAAACTGTTTTTT. Its protein product is CASSRQGINEKLFF.

The chain employs TRBV14 and TRBJ2-5, with 12 bases matching TRBD2. The CDR3 has 16 amino acids. Trimming removed 2 bases from V and 2 bases from J; junction bases left unmatched: 3. Germline V lookup: CDR1 SGHDN, CDR2 FVKESK. The DNA of the CDR3 is TGTGCCAGCAGCCAACAGACTAGCGGGGGACAAGAGACCCAGTACTTC. It specifies CASSQQTSGGQETQYF.

The rearrangement links TRBV19 to TRBJ1-5; D might be TRBD1 (5 bases). V was trimmed by 5 bases and J by 5 bases, leaving 10 bases between them. Germline values: CDR1 LNHDA, CDR2 SQIVND (reference sequence). The CDR3 extends over 13 amino acids. Here the CDR3 reads CASSPGRYQPQHF. In DNA, the CDR3 is TGTGCCAGTAGTCCGGGACGTTATCAGCCCCAGCATTTT.

The J gene is TRBJ1-5, the V gene TRBV6-5; 8 bases are shared with TRBD1. The CDR3 is 14 amino acids. Trimming removed 4 bases from V and 4 bases from J; junction bases left unmatched: 3. Germline loops: CDR1 MNHEY, CDR2 SVGAGI. This chain's CDR3 is CASSSRTGNQPQHF. DNA of the CDR3: TGTGCCAGCAGTTCTAGGACAGGGAATCAGCCCCAGCATTTT.

V usage is TRBV6-2 or TRBV6-3 and J usage is TRBJ1-4, with D tentatively TRBD1 (5 bases). CDR1 is MNHEY, CDR2 SVGEGT, per germline. Between the trimmed V and J ends, which lost 5 bases and 0 bases, there was a span of 22 bases. There are 19 residues in the CDR3. In nucleotides, the CDR3 is TGTGCCAGCAGTAAAACCGGGACTCCAAACCCCGCAACTAATGAAAAACTGTTTTTT. This translates into CASSKTGTPNPATNEKLFF.

The chain's CDR3 is CASSEGGVNEKLFF. The CDR3 DNA follows: TGTGCCAGCAGTGAAGGAGGGGTTAATGAAAAACTGTTTTTT. The rearrangement uses TRBV25-1 and TRBJ1-4; a weak D match, TRBD1 (5 bases). CDR3 size: 14 residues. CDR1 and CDR2 from the germline V gene are MGHDK and SYGVNS. Trimming cost V 2 bases and J 4 bases, with 8 bases left between them.

The rearrangement links TRBV3-1 (or the pseudogene TRBV3-2) to TRBJ1-4, with D possibly TRBD1 on 5 matching bases. CDR3 length: 16 residues. CDR1 LGHDT and CDR2 YNNKEL come from the germline V gene (reference sequence). V lost 0 bases and J 5 bases, leaving 13 bases between the germline ends. The CDR3 DNA reads as TGTGCCAGCAGCCAAGATTTTGGGGGGGAGAATGAAAAACTGTTTTTT. Translated: CASSQDFGGENEKLFF.

The J gene is TRBJ2-7, the V gene TRBV12-3 or TRBV12-4; D remains unclear. The CDR3 loop spans 13 amino acids. Trimming took 3 bases from V and 0 from J, leaving 6 bases between them. CDR3 loop: CASSLGGSYEQYF. In DNA form, the CDR3 reads TGTGCCAGCAGTTTGGGCGGCTCCTACGAGCAGTACTTC.

The chain carries TRBV7-2 and TRBJ2-5; TRBD1 or TRBD2 may be the D gene (5 bases each). V was clipped by 5 bases and J by 9 bases, with 22 bases between them. This CDR3 has 15 residues. Germline values: CDR1 SGHTA, CDR2 FQGNSA. CDR3 sequence reads: CASSPEGRRVVSQYF. The CDR3 region has the DNA TGTGCCAGCAGCCCAGAGGGGCGCAGGGTTGTGTCCCAGTACTTC.

The chain employs TRBV7-8 and TRBJ2-3, with 8 bases fitting TRBD2. Germline CDR1 reads SGHVS; CDR2 reads FQNEAQ. Trimming removed 1 base from V and 3 bases from J; junction bases left unmatched: 6. The CDR3 runs 16 residues. For the CDR3, the DNA is TGTGCCAGCAGCTTAGGAGCGGGGGTGGGTACAGATACGCAGTATTTT. Residues: CASSLGAGVGTDTQYF.

V usage is TRBV12-3 or TRBV12-4 and J usage is TRBJ1-1; D not resolved. The CDR3 spans 13 residues. Trimming took off 3 bases at V and 3 bases at J, with 8 bases between the two ends. In DNA, the CDR3 is TGTGCCAGCAGTTTCGGGTGGGACACTGAAGCTTTCTTT. Its protein is CASSFGWDTEAFF.

This clone is a singleton in its sample. Distinct nucleotide sequences in the sample also encode this CDR3. The gene calls are TRBV6-5 and TRBJ1-5; D remains ambiguous. V was pared by 0 bases and J by 0 bases, with 6 bases between. Looked up from germline, CDR1 is MNHEY and CDR2 is SVGAGI. The CDR3 extends over 15 amino acids. The CDR3 loop reads CASSYSAGSNQPQHF. The CDR3 region has the DNA TGTGCCAGCAGTTACTCCGCGGGTAGCAATCAGCCCCAGCATTTT.